This T cell receptor beta chain was documented in a study of metastatic and nonmetastatic thyroid tumors. The CDR3 is 14 amino acids. Germline V lookup: CDR1 GTSNPN, CDR2 SVGIG (reference sequence). With 2 bases removed from V and 0 bases from J, the gap between germline ends came to 10 bases. No treatment of any kind had been given to any patient before thyroid surgery. TCRdb re-analyzed the PCR reads through MiXCR. Counted here are some 93,000 clones, roughly 13% occurring once; the ten biggest clones make up about 11%. About this clone itself: This may be a read error: a much more frequent sequence differs by one nucleotide.

The TCR sequence derives from a female donor with papillary thyroid cancer or a benign thyroid nodule (not recorded which). Some clones in this sample may be carry-over from other donors' samples. The rearrangement links TRBV30 to TRBJ1-1; D not certain. The sequenced sample consisted of blood. Here the CDR3 DNA reads TGTGCCTGGAGTTTACCGGGGATGAACACTGAAGCTTTCTTT. Translation: CAWSLPGMNTEAFF. Drawing the rest from reference TRBV30 and TRBJ1-1, the complete variable domain is SQTIHQWPATLVQPVGSPLSLECTVEGTSNPNLYWYRQAAGRGLQLLFYSVGIGQISSEVPQNLSASRPQDRQFILSSKKLLLSDSGFYLCAWSLPGMNTEAFFGQGTRLTVV.